This T cell receptor (beta chain) was found in a study of blood T cell repertoires in COVID-19. Study at large: Samples taken during acute and convalescent COVID-19 were collected in the United States, Italy and Spain. From T cells, B-cell-depleted T cells, or PBMCs came the material, which was cDNA or gDNA.

This clone has only one observation. Deletions cut 2 bases from V and 2 bases from J, with 13 bases between. Germline CDR1 reads MNHEY; CDR2 reads SVGAGI. This CDR3 contains 15 residues. Per the authors' pipeline: Reference gene primer amplification in the assay estimated nucleated cell counts. The data were produced by immunoSEQ multiplex PCR, yet TCRdb's version contains in-frame clones alone and is incomplete. The D gene and trimming were derived from the DNA, and the V and J assignments and clone size from that table. This sample has about 65,000 clones, with approximately 95% found just once. This TCR derives from a man between 65 and 85 years old with active COVID-19. Sequenced material: peripheral blood. The J gene is TRBJ2-7, the V gene TRBV6-5; possible D gene TRBD2, 6 bases. The CDR3 DNA reads TGTGCCAGCAGTTACGTCGGTGGGGGGACCTACGAGCAGTACTTC. Translated: CASSYVGGGTYEQYF.